Shown below are 11 T cell receptor beta chains from a single sample sequenced in a study of blood T cell repertoires in COVID-19. Assay used: immunoSEQ multiplex PCR; TCRdb lists only in-frame clones, some missing. The sample has about 220,000 clones, more than 75% seen once. The specimen was peripheral blood. The receptors shown here come from a middle-aged man who had recovered from COVID-19.

The V and J genes are TRBV28 and TRBJ1-1; D is unresolved. Germline lookup yields CDR1 MDHEN and CDR2 SYDVKM. V lost 3 bases, J lost 1 base, and 9 bases lay in between. The CDR3 consists of 14 residues. The DNA of the CDR3 is TGTGCCAGCAGTTTGCATAGCCCGAACACTGAAGCTTTCTTT. It is translated as CASSLHSPNTEAFF. Full variable domain (missing parts from reference TRBV28 and TRBJ1-1): DVKVTQSSRYLVKRTGEKVFLECVQDMDHENMFWYRQDPGLGLRLIYFSYDVKMKEKGDIPEGYSVSREKKERFSLILESASTNQTSMYLCASSLHSPNTEAFFGQGTRLTVV.

V usage is TRBV28 and J usage is TRBJ1-6; 7 nucleotides align to TRBD1. The V segment lost 5 bases and the J segment 6 bases; nucleotides outside the gene matches: 4. Germline CDR1 and CDR2: MDHEN and SYDVKM. The CDR3 is 14 amino acids. The CDR3 sequence: CASSRQGGNSPLHF. The DNA of the CDR3 is TGTGCCAGCAGTCGACAGGGCGGTAATTCACCCCTCCACTTT.

This clone was seen a single time. The rearrangement links TRBV11-3 to TRBJ1-1; 7 bases match TRBD1. V lost 2 bases and J lost 3; bases outside the gene matches: 3. The V gene's germline CDR1 is SGHNT and CDR2 YENEEA. This CDR3 has 14 amino acids. The CDR3 DNA follows: TGTGCCAGCAGCTTACCAACAGGGGACACTGAAGCTTTCTTT. It codes for CASSLPTGDTEAFF.

This chain connects TRBV7-2 to TRBJ2-3, with TRBD2 matching over 7 bases. Germline V gene data show CDR1 as SGHTA and CDR2 as FQGNSA. The V gene end was trimmed by 5 bases and the J gene end by 0 bases; junction bases not matched to a gene: 5. The CDR3 is 15 residues long. Here the CDR3 DNA reads TGTGCCAGCAGCACCGGACTAGTAAGCACAGATACGCAGTATTTT. This encodes CASSTGLVSTDTQYF. Looking up the rest from reference TRBV7-2 and TRBJ2-3 gives the full variable domain: GAGVSQSPSNKVTEKGKDVELRCDPISGHTALYWYRQSLGQGLEFLIYFQGNSAPDKSGLPSDRFSAERTGGSVSTLTIQRTQQEDSAVYLCASSTGLVSTDTQYFGPGTRLTVL.

This sequence joins TRBV5-5 and TRBJ2-1; 15 nucleotides line up with TRBD2. The CDR3 consists of 18 residues. Germline loops: CDR1 SGHKS, CDR2 YYEKEE (reference sequence). The junction had 9 bases not matched to a gene; V was cut back by 4 bases and J by 4 bases. CDR3 in amino acids: CASSLGLAGGWGYNEQFF. CDR3 in DNA: TGTGCCAGCAGCCTGGGACTAGCGGGAGGCTGGGGTTACAATGAGCAGTTCTTC.

The CDR3 spells CASSPQQDEQYF. The CDR3 DNA is TGTGCCAGCTCACCCCAACAAGACGAGCAGTACTTC. This sequence joins TRBV18 and TRBJ2-7; D uncertain. Germline V gene sequence: CDR1 KGHSH, CDR2 LQKENI. With 3 bases removed from V and 5 bases from J, the gap between germline ends came to 8 bases. The CDR3 length is 12 residues.

The chain carries TRBV2 and TRBJ2-2, with 8 bases matching TRBD1. Germline V lookup: CDR1 SNHLY, CDR2 FYNNEI. The trim removed 6 bases at V and 0 bases at J, leaving 6 bases unmatched. CDR3 length: 16 residues. The CDR3 protein is CASRLDRGSNTGELFF. Here the CDR3 DNA reads TGTGCCAGCAGGCTAGACAGGGGATCGAACACCGGGGAGCTGTTTTTT.

The rearrangement joins TRBV29-1 to TRBJ2-7, with D perhaps matching TRBD2 (5 bases). CDR1 and CDR2 from the germline V gene are SQVTM and ANQGSEA. There are 14 residues in the CDR3. The ends were cut back, 2 bases at V and 2 bases at J, with 13 bases in the middle. The CDR3 DNA sequence: TGCAGCGTTGAACGGCTAGCCGACCCCTACGAGCAGTACTTC. Protein sequence: CSVERLADPYEQYF.

This clone was counted a single time. The V and J genes are TRBV10-2 and TRBJ2-3; 8 bases are a match to TRBD2. The CDR3 loop spans 16 amino acids. CDR1 and CDR2 (germline): WSHSY, SAAADI. J gave up 2 bases and V 6 bases, and 10 bases lay outside the gene matches. CDR3 region: CASSLLAGQATDTQYF. CDR3 DNA sequence: TGCGCCAGCAGCCTGTTAGCGGGACAAGCCACAGATACGCAGTATTTT.

With regard to this clone: Additional DNA sequences in this sample encode the identical CDR3. The chain's CDR3 is CASSSTGVGANVLTF. In DNA form, the CDR3 reads TGTGCCAGCAGTTCAACAGGGGTCGGGGCCAACGTCCTGACTTTC. The V gene is TRBV28, the J gene TRBJ2-6, with 7 bases fitting TRBD1. Losses at the gene ends were 4 bases for V and 4 bases for J; bases not matched to a gene: 4. The CDR3 has 15 residues. CDR1 is MDHEN and CDR2 is SYDVKM in the germline V gene.

This clone has only one observation. The rearrangement uses TRBV19 and TRBJ2-1; 8 bases line up with TRBD2. Germline lookup yields CDR1 LNHDA and CDR2 SQIVND (reference sequence). CDR3 size: 14 residues. With 7 bases clipped from V and 7 bases from J, the junction kept 9 bases outside the gene matches. This CDR3 is CASNGRASGNEQFF. Written as DNA, the CDR3 is TGTGCCAGTAATGGCAGGGCTAGCGGGAATGAGCAGTTCTTC.